This TCR beta chain was sequenced during a study of blood T cell repertoires in COVID-19. Study-level background: PBMCs, B-cell-depleted T cells, or T cells were the source of the cDNA or gDNA that made up the material.

CDR1 SEHNR and CDR2 FQNEAQ come from the germline V gene (reference sequence). V shed 5 bases and J 6 bases; nucleotides not matched to a gene: 15. This CDR3 region has 17 residues. As originally analysed: Nucleated cell number was recorded as an estimate derived from reference gene primer amplification. Sequencing used immunoSEQ multiplex PCR; TCRdb keeps in-frame clones, though not all of them. The V and J calls and the clone size are those of that table, but D and trimming were determined from the DNA. The table includes some 170,000 clones, under 95% detected once. The sample consisted of peripheral blood. V is TRBV7-9 and J is TRBJ2-2; TRBD1 agrees at 7 bases. This receptor was taken from a man in his 60s with active or convalescent COVID-19. CDR3 nucleotide sequence: TGTGCCAGCAGCCCCAGGAGACAGGGTTGGTTAGCCGGGGAGCTGTTTTTT. Its protein is CASSPRRQGWLAGELFF.